A selection of T cell receptor beta chains follows, all from one sample in a study of Graves' ophthalmopathy and Graves' hyperthyroidism. TCRdb processed the multiplex PCR reads anew with MiXCR; each CDR3 protein has one entry. Of over a million distinct CDR3 sequences listed, roughly 35% are singletons. What was sequenced was peripheral blood or thyroid tissue (not recorded which). The source is an adult man with Graves' hyperthyroidism. Both conserved end residues are part of each CDR3. The D gene is left open where the match is weak. Only some rows state a clone size, as once, few, many or a class for expanded clones.

d_gene,j_gene,v_gene,abundance,CDR3nt,CDR3aa
TRBD1,TRBJ2-2,TRBV12-3/TRBV12-4,once,TGTGCCAGCAGTTTCGGGACAGGGATGTATGGGGAGCTGTTTTTT,CASSFGTGMYGELFF
TRBD1,TRBJ1-5,TRBV2,.,TGTGCCAGCAACCGGGACAGGGGTTCGTGGGAGACCCAGCATTTT,CASNRDRGSWETQHF
.,TRBJ2-6,TRBV18,few,TGTGCCAGCTCGGGAGCAGGGGCTGGGGCCAACGTCCTGACTTTC,CASSGAGAGANVLTF
.,TRBJ1-2,TRBV5-8,many,TGTGCCAGCAGCTTTGGAGAGTATGGCTACACCTTC,CASSFGEYGYTF
TRBD1,TRBJ2-6,TRBV6-5,many,TGTGCCAGCAACTACGGACAGGGCTCTGGGGCCAACGTCCTGACTTTC,CASNYGQGSGANVLTF
.,TRBJ1-4,TRBV13,many,TGTGCCAGCAGTCAGGCGAGGGAAAAACTGTTTTTT,CASSQAREKLFF
.,TRBJ1-2,TRBV5-5,many,TGTGCCAGCAGCTCAACGCAACCACAGGGAAGATATGGCTACACCTTC,CASSSTQPQGRYGYTF
TRBD1,TRBJ1-6,TRBV7-2,.,TGTGCCAGCAGCTTAGATACAGGGGGGGTCAGCAATTCACCCCTCCACTTT,CASSLDTGGVSNSPLHF
.,TRBJ1-2,TRBV7-9,few,TGTGCCAGCAGCTTAGAAGGCGGGGACTATGGCTACACCTTC,CASSLEGGDYGYTF
TRBD2,TRBJ2-7,TRBV7-6,many,TGTGCCAGCAGCTTTGGCGGGAGATATACCTACGAGCAGTACTTC,CASSFGGRYTYEQYF
TRBD1,TRBJ1-6,TRBV5-5,many,TGTGCCAGCAGCTTGGAGGGACAGAAACCAAATTCACCCCTCCACTTT,CASSLEGQKPNSPLHF
TRBD2,TRBJ2-7,TRBV6-5,.,TGTGCCAGCAGTTTCGGACTAGTCTCCGAGCAGTACTTC,CASSFGLVSEQYF
.,TRBJ1-2,TRBV28,few,TGTGCCAGCAGACCAGACGGCGTATATGGCTACACCTTC,CASRPDGVYGYTF
.,TRBJ2-7,TRBV20-1,.,TGCAGTGCGGAAGGGTCAGTCTACGAGCAGTACTTC,CSAEGSVYEQYF
TRBD1,TRBJ1-1,TRBV7-2,.,TGTGCCAGCAGCGTGGACAGGGGGCGCGTTAGGAACACTGAAGCTTTCTTT,CASSVDRGRVRNTEAFF
TRBD2,TRBJ2-5,TRBV6-2/TRBV6-3,few,TGTGCCAGCAGTTCCTGGACTAGCGAAGAGACCCAGTACTTC,CASSSWTSEETQYF
.,TRBJ1-1,TRBV29-1,many,TGCAGCGTTGAGTCTGGAATGAACACTGAAGCTTTCTTT,CSVESGMNTEAFF